Listed here are 23 T cell receptor beta chains from one sample, sequenced in a study of T cell responses to AZD1222 COVID-19 vaccine. Profiled with immunoSEQ multiplex PCR; TCRdb holds only in-frame clones, not every one. Here the sample spans about 130,000 clones, 75% to 90% being singletons. This specimen was peripheral blood, taken 28 days after the second AZD1222 dose. The receptors stem from an adult who received the AZD1222 COVID-19 vaccine.

The chain recombines TRBV6-6 with TRBJ1-5, with 7 positions matching TRBD1. J lost 0 bases, V lost 5 bases, and 16 bases had no gene match. CDR1 and CDR2 from the germline V gene are MNHNY and SVGAGI (reference sequence). This CDR3 region has 19 residues. The CDR3 region is CASSPSGGRGGYSNQPQHF. The DNA for the CDR3 is TGTGCCAGCAGTCCATCTGGGGGCAGGGGGGGATATAGCAATCAGCCCCAGCATTTT.

Points on this clone: Distinct nucleotide sequences in the sample also encode this CDR3. The chain recombines TRBV19 with TRBJ1-1; D perhaps matches TRBD1 (6 bases). The length of the CDR3 is 13 residues. Per germline, CDR1 LNHDA and CDR2 SQIVND (reference sequence). V dropped 3 bases and J dropped 4 bases, with 9 bases sitting between them. CDR3 coding DNA: TGTGCCAGTAGTATTGTAGGGGGCACTGAAGCTTTCTTT. Its translation is CASSIVGGTEAFF.

On this clone itself: Other DNA sequences from this sample encode an identical CDR3 as well. The gene calls are TRBV4-1 and TRBJ1-4; D is unclear. This CDR3 contains 13 residues. In germline, CDR1 is MGHRA, CDR2 YSYEKL. V lost 0 bases to trimming and J lost 7 bases, with 6 bases between them. The DNA for the CDR3 is TGCGCCAGCAGCCAAGATTTAGGTGAAAAACTGTTTTTT. Translation: CASSQDLGEKLFF.

The rearrangement links TRBV19 to TRBJ1-1; 7 nucleotides align to TRBD1. CDR1 is LNHDA and CDR2 is SQIVND in the germline V gene (reference sequence). This CDR3 is built from 19 residues. J lost 1 base, V lost 6 bases, and 20 bases had no gene match. CDR3 protein: CASSTPPGQRHLANTEAFF. The CDR3 bases are TGTGCCAGTAGCACTCCACCGGGACAGCGCCATTTAGCGAACACTGAAGCTTTCTTT. Drawing the rest from reference TRBV19 and TRBJ1-1, the complete variable domain is DGGITQSPKYLFRKEGQNVTLSCEQNLNHDAMYWYRQDPGQGLRLIYYSQIVNDFQKGDIAEGYSVSREKKESFPLTVTSAQKNPTAFYLCASSTPPGQRHLANTEAFFGQGTRLTVV.

The chain employs TRBV5-6 and TRBJ1-2; no clear D. Germline V CDR1 and CDR2: SGHDT, YYEEEE. V lost 0 bases and J 8 bases, leaving 14 bases between the germline ends. This CDR3 spans 14 amino acids. CDR3 residues: CASSLAQSLGGYTF. Written as DNA, the CDR3 is TGTGCCAGCAGCTTGGCCCAGTCCTTGGGCGGCTACACCTTC.

The V call is TRBV10-3, the J call TRBJ1-5; possibly TRBD1 for D (5 bases). The CDR3 loop spans 13 amino acids. Germline lookup yields CDR1 ENHRY and CDR2 SYGVKD. V was cut by 7 bases and J by 1 base, with 8 bases left in between. CDR3 in DNA: TGTGCCATCAAGCGGGACAGCAATCAGCCCCAGCATTTT. Amino acids: CAIKRDSNQPQHF.

The J gene is TRBJ2-2, the V gene TRBV19; D is possibly TRBD1 or TRBD2 (6 bases each). CDR1 and CDR2 (germline): LNHDA, SQIVND (reference sequence). The CDR3 totals 14 residues. The germline V and J ends were trimmed by 7 bases and 2 bases, with 11 bases remaining between them. CDR3 amino acids: CASTYGGNTGELFF. The CDR3 DNA reads TGTGCCAGTACCTACGGGGGCAACACCGGGGAGCTGTTTTTT.

The chain recombines TRBV28 with TRBJ2-1, with TRBD2 matching over 13 bases. V gave up 3 bases and J gave up 3 bases; unmatched junction bases: 14. The CDR3 covers 20 residues. Per the germline V gene, CDR1 is MDHEN and CDR2 is SYDVKM. Written as DNA, the CDR3 is TGTGCCAGCAGTTTTACTTTTGGGACTAGCGGGGCATTGGTCTACAATGAGCAGTTCTTC. This codes for CASSFTFGTSGALVYNEQFF.

The chain is built from TRBV6-5 and TRBJ2-5; D is unresolved. V was trimmed by 11 bases and J by 5 bases, leaving 15 bases between them. The germline V gene encodes CDR1 MNHEY and CDR2 SVGAGI. The CDR3 loop spans 12 amino acids. CDR3 sequence reads: CAASAGPETQYF. CDR3 in DNA: TGTGCCGCCAGCGCAGGCCCCGAGACCCAGTACTTC.

This rearrangement joins TRBV19 to TRBJ2-3, with D maybe TRBD2 (5 bases). Trimming removed 6 bases from V and 6 bases from J, with 22 bases in between. The CDR3 is made up of 16 amino acids. The germline gives CDR1 LNHDA, CDR2 SQIVND (reference sequence). The CDR3 DNA reads TGTGCCAGTAGCCCACTCCGGACGCAAACGGGGGATACGCAGTATTTT. It codes for CASSPLRTQTGDTQYF. Together with reference TRBV19 and TRBJ2-3, the CDR3 gives the full variable domain: DGGITQSPKYLFRKEGQNVTLSCEQNLNHDAMYWYRQDPGQGLRLIYYSQIVNDFQKGDIAEGYSVSREKKESFPLTVTSAQKNPTAFYLCASSPLRTQTGDTQYFGPGTRLTVL.

The chain recombines TRBV3-1 (or the pseudogene TRBV3-2) with TRBJ1-5; D gene ambiguous. Trimming shortened V by 0 bases and J by 7 bases, and 7 bases separated the two germline ends. There are 13 residues in the CDR3. Germline CDR1 and CDR2: LGHDT and YNNKEL (reference sequence). CDR3 sequence (DNA): TGTGCCAGCAGCCAAGAAGTTCGACAGCCCCAGCATTTT. Protein: CASSQEVRQPQHF.

V usage is TRBV12-3 or TRBV12-4 and J usage is TRBJ2-3; D unresolved. V lost 5 bases to trimming and J lost 7 bases, with 13 bases between them. The CDR3 extends over 13 amino acids. The CDR3: CASSLTRANTQYF. The CDR3, as DNA: TGTGCCAGCAGTCTGACTCGAGCGAATACGCAGTATTTT.

V gene TRBV28 combines with J gene TRBJ1-2, with D possibly matching TRBD1 (6 bases). Germline V lookup: CDR1 MDHEN, CDR2 SYDVKM. This CDR3 spans 13 amino acids. V shed 5 bases and J shed 4 bases, with 11 bases lying between them. The DNA for the CDR3 is TGTGCCAGCAGTAAAGGGGGAGGCTATGGCTACACCTTC. Protein product: CASSKGGGYGYTF.

The V and J genes are TRBV6-4 and TRBJ1-2; D not certain. Germline lookup yields CDR1 MRHNA and CDR2 SNTAGT. This CDR3 contains 15 residues. Trimming removed 3 bases from V and 3 bases from J, with 14 bases in between. The CDR3 protein is CASSDSGRPDYGYTF. CDR3 sequence (DNA): TGTGCCAGCAGTGATTCGGGGAGACCAGACTATGGCTACACCTTC.

Here the CDR3 reads CASSSYGAYEQYF. The CDR3 coding sequence is TGTGCCAGCAGCTCATACGGGGCATACGAGCAGTACTTC. The V gene is TRBV7-2, the J gene TRBJ2-7; perhaps D is TRBD1 or TRBD2 (5 bases each). V shed 4 bases and J shed 4 bases, with 11 bases lying between them. The CDR3 loop spans 13 amino acids. Germline V gene data show CDR1 as SGHTA and CDR2 as FQGNSA.

The chain recombines TRBV6-6 with TRBJ1-4; D is unclear. This CDR3 contains 16 residues. From germline, CDR1 is MNHNY and CDR2 SVGAGI (reference sequence). V shed 0 bases and J shed 5 bases, with 13 bases lying between them. CDR3 in amino acids: CASSYSGRRINEKLFF. The CDR3 DNA is TGTGCCAGCAGTTACTCTGGACGGAGGATCAATGAAAAACTGTTTTTT.

The rearrangement uses TRBV24-1 and TRBJ2-1; D not certain. Germline V gene sequence: CDR1 KGHDR, CDR2 SFDVKD. The CDR3 has 17 residues. V lost 4 bases and J 2 bases, leaving 17 bases between the germline ends. CDR3 amino acids: CATSESKSALPYNEQFF. The CDR3 nucleotides are TGTGCCACCAGTGAGTCAAAGTCAGCCTTACCCTACAATGAGCAGTTCTTC.

This chain joins TRBV7-2 and TRBJ2-5; 7 bases are a match to TRBD1. Germline V gives CDR1 SGHTA, CDR2 FQGNSA. The CDR3 length is 14 residues. J gave up 3 bases and V 5 bases, and 6 bases lay outside the gene matches. Here the CDR3 DNA reads TGTGCCAGCAGCCAGACACAGGGGAAAGAGACCCAGTACTTC. Protein: CASSQTQGKETQYF.

The chain couples TRBV4-3 to TRBJ1-1, with a tentative D call TRBD1 (6 bases). CDR1 LGHNA and CDR2 YSLEER come from the germline V gene. Trimming pared 1 base from V and 7 bases from J, leaving 16 bases between. CDR3 length equals 15 residues. This CDR3 reads CASSQGWGAGNEAFF. The CDR3 DNA reads as TGCGCCAGCAGCCAAGGTTGGGGGGCAGGGAATGAAGCTTTCTTT.

This clone has only one observation. The chain recombines TRBV3-1 (or the pseudogene TRBV3-2) with TRBJ2-1; 8 bases align to TRBD2. V lost 7 bases to trimming and J lost 5 bases; unmatched junction nucleotides: 13. Germline values: CDR1 LGHDT, CDR2 YNNKEL (reference sequence). The CDR3 loop spans 16 amino acids. This CDR3 reads CASTTWAGGKNNEQFF. The CDR3 nucleotides read TGTGCCAGCACCACATGGGCGGGGGGTAAAAACAATGAGCAGTTCTTC.

The chain employs TRBV18 and TRBJ1-4; 7 bases match TRBD1. Germline V gives CDR1 KGHSH, CDR2 LQKENI. This CDR3 is 15 amino acids long. With 0 bases clipped from V and 7 bases from J, the junction kept 5 bases outside the gene matches. The CDR3 reads CASSPPQQGGEKLFF. The CDR3, as DNA: TGTGCCAGCTCACCACCGCAGCAGGGGGGTGAAAAACTGTTTTTT.

This chain links TRBV7-2 with TRBJ1-2; D is undetermined. Germline-derived CDR1 and CDR2 are SGHTA and FQGNSA. The CDR3 runs to 15 residues. Between the trimmed V and J ends, which lost 2 bases and 2 bases, there was a span of 12 bases. CDR3 in DNA: TGTGCCAGCAGCTTACGGCGGGAGGGAAACTATGGCTACACCTTC. Translating it yields CASSLRREGNYGYTF.

This chain connects TRBV3-1 (or the pseudogene TRBV3-2) to TRBJ2-2; TRBD2 agrees at 12 bases. The CDR3 has 17 amino acids. Unmatched junction bases numbered 9, after V lost 3 bases and J lost 7 bases. CDR1 and CDR2 from the germline V gene are LGHDT and YNNKEL (reference sequence). CDR3 region: CASSQDLAGGLSGELFF. The DNA for the CDR3 is TGTGCCAGCAGCCAGGATCTAGCGGGGGGGCTAAGCGGGGAGCTGTTTTTT.